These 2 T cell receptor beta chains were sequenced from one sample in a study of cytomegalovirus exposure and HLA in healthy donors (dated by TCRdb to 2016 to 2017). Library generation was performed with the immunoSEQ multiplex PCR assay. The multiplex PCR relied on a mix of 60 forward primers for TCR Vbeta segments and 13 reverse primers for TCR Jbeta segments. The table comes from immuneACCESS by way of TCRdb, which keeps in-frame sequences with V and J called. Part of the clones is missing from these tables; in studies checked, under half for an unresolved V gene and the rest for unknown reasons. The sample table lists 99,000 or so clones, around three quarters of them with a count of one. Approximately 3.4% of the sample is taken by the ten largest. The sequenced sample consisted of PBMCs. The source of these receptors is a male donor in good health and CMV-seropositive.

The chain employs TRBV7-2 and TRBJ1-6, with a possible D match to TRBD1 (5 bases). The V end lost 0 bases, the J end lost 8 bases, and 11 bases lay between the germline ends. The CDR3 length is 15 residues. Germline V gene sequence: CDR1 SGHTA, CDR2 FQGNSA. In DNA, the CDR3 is TGTGCCAGCAGCTTAGCGGGGGGTGGATATTCACCCCTCCACTTT. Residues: CASSLAGGGYSPLHF.

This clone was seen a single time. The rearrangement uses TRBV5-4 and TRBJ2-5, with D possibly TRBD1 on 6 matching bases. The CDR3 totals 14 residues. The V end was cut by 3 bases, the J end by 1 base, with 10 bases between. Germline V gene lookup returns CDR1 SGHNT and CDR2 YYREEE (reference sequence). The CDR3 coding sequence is TGTGCCAGCAGCTCGGGGACAACCCAAGAGACCCAGTACTTC. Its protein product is CASSSGTTQETQYF.